This T cell receptor beta chain was recovered during a study of T cell repertoires in cytomegalovirus infection. As for the study in general: HLA-B-restricted CMV epitopes that are well studied, plus recently identified HLA-C-restricted ones, were used by the study. It was the public TCR beta signatures that indicated both CMV infection and matching HLA type.

Whole-study findings and limits: Frequencies of public TCR beta families were cumulated, and this identified carriers of CMV plus the relevant HLA. Ex vivo responses were dominated by HLA-C-restricted CMV-specific TCR beta clonotypes.

TCRdb fed the reads into MiXCR, producing one record per CDR3 protein. The sample holds around 360,000 distinct CDR3 sequences, about 35% seen once. Details on this clonotype: Its antigen is not identified.

This CDR3 region has 15 residues. The V end lost 5 bases, the J end lost 0 bases, and 12 bases lay between the germline ends. The germline V gene has CDR1 MNHEY and CDR2 SVGAGI. Sequencing was performed on cultured PBMCs, taken from culture after CMV antigen stimulation. The V gene is TRBV6-5, the J gene TRBJ2-3, with unresolved D. The receptor's source is a human donor in good health (CMV status not recorded). Some clones in this sample may be carry-over from other donors' samples. The CDR3 DNA reads TGTGCCAGCAGTATCAGCAGATCTAGCACAGATACGCAGTATTTT. Its translation: CASSISRSSTDTQYF.